The source of this T cell receptor beta chain is a study of CD8 T cells in Susac syndrome. The CDR3 runs 16 residues. V dropped 1 base and J dropped 5 bases, with 17 bases sitting between them. Negative isolation yielded CD8+ and CD4+ T cells; FACS enriched TEMRA cells. Reverse transcription of 0.5 to 1 ug RNA was performed with random hexamers. TCR beta CDR3 was amplified by immunoSEQ covering 54 Vbeta and 13 Jbeta. From the immunoSEQ multiplex PCR reads, TCRdb called clonotypes with MiXCR, one entry per CDR3 protein. The sample has 150,000 to 200,000 distinct CDR3 sequences, around 96% seen once. The sequencing input was CD4+ T cells from PBMCs. The genes are TRBV12-3 or TRBV12-4 and TRBJ2-5; the D gene could be TRBD1 or TRBD2 (5 bases each). This TCR was sampled from a human donor with multiple sclerosis. The CDR3 is CASSLGWGPGQETQYF. In DNA form, the CDR3 reads TGTGCCAGCAGTTTAGGCTGGGGTCCGGGGCAGGAGACCCAGTACTTC.